What follows are 15 T cell receptor beta chains derived from one specimen sequenced in a study of cytomegalovirus exposure and HLA in healthy donors. Assay used: immunoSEQ multiplex PCR; TCRdb lists only in-frame clones, some missing. Of about 150,000 clones detected, 85% to 90% appear once; the ten largest clones hold roughly 6.4%. Sequencing was carried out using PBMCs. These receptors were obtained from a woman between 25 and 40 years old in good health and CMV-seropositive.

The gene calls are TRBV2 and TRBJ2-3; 7 bases match TRBD1. There are 14 residues in the CDR3. Trimming took 3 bases from V and 5 from J; bases not matched to a gene: 5. Germline V gene sequence: CDR1 SNHLY, CDR2 FYNNEI. CDR3 protein: CASSERQGVDTQYF. As DNA, the CDR3 is TGTGCCAGCAGTGAGCGGCAGGGGGTAGATACGCAGTATTTT.

The chain joins TRBV2 to TRBJ2-1, with 9 bases that match TRBD1. This CDR3 has 17 amino acids. V shed 3 bases, J shed 9 bases, and the junction held 15 bases outside the gene matches. Germline lookup yields CDR1 SNHLY and CDR2 FYNNEI. The CDR3 nucleotides read TGTGCCAGCAGTGACAATTCGTGGGGGACAGGGCCCCCTGAGCAGTTCTTC. This encodes CASSDNSWGTGPPEQFF.

V is TRBV2 and J is TRBJ2-4, with 12 nucleotides matching TRBD2. The CDR3 is 16 residues long. Looked up from germline, CDR1 is SNHLY and CDR2 is FYNNEI. The V segment lost 6 bases and the J segment 4 bases; nucleotides outside the gene matches: 7. CDR3 nucleotides: TGTGCCAGCAGAGAGCGACTAGCGGGAGAGAAAAACATTCAGTACTTC. The encoded protein is CASRERLAGEKNIQYF. The entire variable domain, with the rest obtained from reference TRBV2 and TRBJ2-4, is as follows: EPEVTQTPSHQVTQMGQEVILRCVPISNHLYFYWYRQILGQKVEFLVSFYNNEISEKSEIFDDQFSVERPDGSNFTLKIRSTKLEDSAMYFCASRERLAGEKNIQYFGAGTRLSVL.

The chain employs TRBV5-1 and TRBJ2-5; D may be TRBD2 (6 bases). The CDR3 totals 15 residues. Looked up from germline, CDR1 is SGHRS and CDR2 is YFSETQ. Trimming cost V 10 bases and J 4 bases, with 23 bases left between them. For the CDR3, the DNA is TGCGCCGGGAGATATAGCGGCAGCCCCATAGAGACCCAGTACTTC. Translating gives CAGRYSGSPIETQYF. The full variable domain, its missing parts supplied by reference TRBV5-1 and TRBJ2-5, is KAGVTQTPRYLIKTRGQQVTLSCSPISGHRSVSWYQQTPGQGLQFLFEYFSETQRNKGNFPGRFSGRQFSNSRSEMNVSTLELGDSALYLCAGRYSGSPIETQYFGPGTRLLVL.

The rearrangement joins TRBV5-1 to TRBJ1-4; no clear D gene. This CDR3 comprises 13 residues. The V end lost 4 bases, the J end lost 7 bases, and 11 bases lay between the germline ends. Germline V gene sequence: CDR1 SGHRS, CDR2 YFSETQ. CDR3 nucleotide sequence: TGCGCCAGCAGCCTTGGACTGTTTGAAAAACTGTTTTTT. It is translated as CASSLGLFEKLFF. Complete variable domain (other parts from reference TRBV5-1 and TRBJ1-4): KAGVTQTPRYLIKTRGQQVTLSCSPISGHRSVSWYQQTPGQGLQFLFEYFSETQRNKGNFPGRFSGRQFSNSRSEMNVSTLELGDSALYLCASSLGLFEKLFFGSGTQLSVL.

The gene calls are TRBV20-1 and TRBJ1-4; 7 nucleotides align to TRBD1. The germline gives CDR1 DFQATT, CDR2 SNEGSKA (reference sequence). Trimming took 5 bases from V and 7 from J; bases not matched to a gene: 1. The CDR3 spans 11 residues. DNA of the CDR3: TGCAGTGCTTGGACAGGTGAAAAACTGTTTTTT. As protein: CSAWTGEKLFF.

CDR3 coding DNA: TGCGCCAGCAGCTTGGGGGCAGTAAAAGAGACCCAGTACTTC. Its translation is CASSLGAVKETQYF. The chain has TRBV5-1 and TRBJ2-5; no definite D call. V was cut by 0 bases and J by 3 bases, with 9 bases left in between. The CDR3 has 14 amino acids. Germline-derived CDR1 and CDR2 are SGHRS and YFSETQ.

The genes are TRBV5-5 and TRBJ1-5, with D perhaps matching TRBD1 (5 bases). V was shortened by 3 bases and J by 4 bases, with 20 bases between the two germline ends. Germline CDR1 and CDR2: SGHKS and YYEKEE (reference sequence). CDR3 size: 17 residues. CDR3 nucleotide sequence: TGTGCCAGCAGCTGGGTTCCTATCCCTCAGGGAAATCAGCCCCAGCATTTT. As protein: CASSWVPIPQGNQPQHF.

The chain recombines TRBV6-5 with TRBJ2-7; TRBD1 aligns across 12 bases. Germline-derived CDR1 and CDR2 are MNHEY and SVGAGI. The CDR3 sequence is 15 residues long. The ends lost 6 bases at V and 1 base at J; junction bases unmatched: 4. The CDR3 DNA reads TGTGCCAGCAGCTCGGGACAGGGGGCTTCCTACGAGCAGTACTTC. It codes for CASSSGQGASYEQYF.

This rearrangement joins TRBV11-2 to TRBJ2-3; D is perhaps TRBD2 (6 bases). The CDR3 loop spans 16 amino acids. Germline V gene sequence: CDR1 SGHAT, CDR2 FQNNGV. The V end lost 4 bases, the J end lost 4 bases, and 18 bases lay between the germline ends. The CDR3 nucleotides are TGTGCCAGCAGCTCTTCACGACTAGGAGGCGCAGATACGCAGTATTTT. Protein: CASSSSRLGGADTQYF.

The chain is built from TRBV5-6 and TRBJ2-5; 9 bases align to TRBD2. Germline V lookup: CDR1 SGHDT, CDR2 YYEEEE. V shed 2 bases and J 6 bases; nucleotides not matched to a gene: 8. CDR3 length: 15 amino acids. The CDR3 DNA is TGTGCCAGCAGCTTCTTAGCTAGCGGGGTAAAGACCCAGTACTTC. Translated: CASSFLASGVKTQYF. The whole variable domain, filled in from reference TRBV5-6 and TRBJ2-5, reads DAGVTQSPTHLIKTRGQQVTLRCSPKSGHDTVSWYQQALGQGPQFIFQYYEEEERQRGNFPDRFSGHQFPNYSSELNVNALLLGDSALYLCASSFLASGVKTQYFGPGTRLLVL.

The table lists this clone with a count of one. The V gene is TRBV6-1, the J gene TRBJ1-1; 7 nucleotides align to TRBD1. V shed 3 bases, J shed 1 base, and the junction held 5 bases outside the gene matches. This CDR3 spans 15 amino acids. Germline assignment: CDR1 MNHNS and CDR2 SASEGT. The DNA for the CDR3 is TGTGCCAGCAGTGATTGGGCAGGGGGGAACACTGAAGCTTTCTTT. Protein sequence: CASSDWAGGNTEAFF.

This chain links TRBV4-1 with TRBJ2-1; weak D call: TRBD2 (5 bases). CDR3 length: 14 residues. Germline loops: CDR1 MGHRA, CDR2 YSYEKL. V was cut by 4 bases and J by 0 bases, with 7 bases left in between. CDR3 sequence (DNA): TGCGCCAGCAGCCCCCGGGACTCCTACAATGAGCAGTTCTTC. Protein product: CASSPRDSYNEQFF.

The J gene is TRBJ2-7, the V gene TRBV6-5; D unclear. Trimming shortened V by 4 bases and J by 0 bases, and 13 bases separated the two germline ends. Germline V gives CDR1 MNHEY, CDR2 SVGAGI. CDR3 length equals 15 residues. The CDR3 spells CASSFSYVSSYEQYF. CDR3 DNA sequence: TGTGCCAGCAGTTTCTCTTATGTGAGCTCCTACGAGCAGTACTTC.

Only a few counts were recorded for this clone. CDR3 sequence reads: CASSAGLAVFNEQFF. CDR3 bases: TGTGCCAGCAGCGCGGGACTAGCGGTGTTTAATGAGCAGTTCTTC. This chain joins TRBV2 and TRBJ2-1; 11 bases map to TRBD2. With 6 bases clipped from V and 7 bases from J, the junction kept 8 bases outside the gene matches. The CDR3 covers 15 residues. Germline values: CDR1 SNHLY, CDR2 FYNNEI. The full variable domain, completed using reference TRBV2 and TRBJ2-1, is EPEVTQTPSHQVTQMGQEVILRCVPISNHLYFYWYRQILGQKVEFLVSFYNNEISEKSEIFDDQFSVERPDGSNFTLKIRSTKLEDSAMYFCASSAGLAVFNEQFFGPGTRLTVL.